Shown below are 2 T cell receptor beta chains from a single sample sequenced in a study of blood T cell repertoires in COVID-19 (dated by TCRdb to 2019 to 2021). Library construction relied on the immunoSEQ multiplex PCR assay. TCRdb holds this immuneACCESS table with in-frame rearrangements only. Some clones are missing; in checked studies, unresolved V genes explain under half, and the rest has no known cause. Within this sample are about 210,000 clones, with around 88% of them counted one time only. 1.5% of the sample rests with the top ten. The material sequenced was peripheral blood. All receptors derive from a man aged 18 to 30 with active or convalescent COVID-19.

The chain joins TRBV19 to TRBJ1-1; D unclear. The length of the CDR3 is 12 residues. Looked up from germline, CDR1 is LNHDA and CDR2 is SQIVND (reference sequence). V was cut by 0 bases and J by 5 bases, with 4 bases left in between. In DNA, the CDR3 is TGTGCCAGTAGTATAGACGGGACTGAAGCTTTCTTT. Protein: CASSIDGTEAFF.

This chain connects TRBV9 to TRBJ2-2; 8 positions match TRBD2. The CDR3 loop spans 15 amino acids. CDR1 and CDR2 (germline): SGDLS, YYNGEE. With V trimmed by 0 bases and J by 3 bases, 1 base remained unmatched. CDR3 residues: CASSVAGGDTGELFF. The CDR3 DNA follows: TGTGCCAGCAGCGTAGCCGGGGGGGACACCGGGGAGCTGTTTTTT.